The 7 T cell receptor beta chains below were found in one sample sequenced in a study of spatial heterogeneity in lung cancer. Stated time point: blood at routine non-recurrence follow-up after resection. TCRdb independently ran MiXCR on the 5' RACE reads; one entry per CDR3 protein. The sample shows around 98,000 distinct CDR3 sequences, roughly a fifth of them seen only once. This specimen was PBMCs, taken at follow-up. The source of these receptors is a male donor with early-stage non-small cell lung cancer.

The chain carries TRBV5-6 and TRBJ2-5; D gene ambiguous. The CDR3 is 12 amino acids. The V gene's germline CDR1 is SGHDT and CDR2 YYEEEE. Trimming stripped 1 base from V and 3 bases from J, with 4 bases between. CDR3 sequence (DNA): TGTGCCAGCAGCTTGACAGAAGAGACCCAGTACTTC. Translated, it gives CASSLTEETQYF.

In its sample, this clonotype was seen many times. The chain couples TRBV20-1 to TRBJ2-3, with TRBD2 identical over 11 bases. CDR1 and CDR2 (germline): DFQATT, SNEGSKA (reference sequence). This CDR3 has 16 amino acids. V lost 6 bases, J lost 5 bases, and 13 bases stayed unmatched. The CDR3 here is CSAPTTSGGRGDTQYF. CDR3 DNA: TGCAGTGCGCCTACCACTAGCGGGGGCAGGGGAGATACGCAGTATTTT.

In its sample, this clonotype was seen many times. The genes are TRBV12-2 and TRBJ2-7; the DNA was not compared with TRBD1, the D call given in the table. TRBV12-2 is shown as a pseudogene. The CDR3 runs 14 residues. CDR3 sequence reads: CASRLGRQDYEQYF. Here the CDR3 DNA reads TGTGCAAGTCGCTTAGGAAGACAGGACTACGAGCAGTACTTC.

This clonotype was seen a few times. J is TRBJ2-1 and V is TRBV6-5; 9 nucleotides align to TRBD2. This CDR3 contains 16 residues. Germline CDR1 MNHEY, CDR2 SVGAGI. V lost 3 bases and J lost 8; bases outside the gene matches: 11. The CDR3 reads CASSYEVAGGADEQFF. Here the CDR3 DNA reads TGTGCCAGCAGTTATGAGGTGGCGGGAGGGGCCGATGAGCAGTTCTTC.

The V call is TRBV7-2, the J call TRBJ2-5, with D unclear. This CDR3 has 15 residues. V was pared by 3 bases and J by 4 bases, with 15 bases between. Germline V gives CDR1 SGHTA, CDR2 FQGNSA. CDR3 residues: CASSFGLSEAETQYF. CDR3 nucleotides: TGTGCCAGCAGCTTCGGTTTATCGGAAGCAGAGACCCAGTACTTC.

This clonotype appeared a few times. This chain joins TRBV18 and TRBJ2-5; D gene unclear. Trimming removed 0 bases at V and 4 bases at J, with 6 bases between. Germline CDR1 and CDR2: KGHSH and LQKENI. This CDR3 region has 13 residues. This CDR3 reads CASSPPLRETQYF. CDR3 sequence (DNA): TGTGCCAGCTCACCACCGCTGAGAGAGACCCAGTACTTC.

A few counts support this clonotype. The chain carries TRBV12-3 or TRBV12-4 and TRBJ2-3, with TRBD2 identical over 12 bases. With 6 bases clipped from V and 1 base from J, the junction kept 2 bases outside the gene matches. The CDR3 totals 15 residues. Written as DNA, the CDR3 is TGTGCCAGCAGGTGGACTAGCGGGGGCACAGATACGCAGTATTTT. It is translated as CASRWTSGGTDTQYF.